These 23 T cell receptor beta chains share one sample of origin, sequenced in a study of identical twins. TCRdb itself ran the 5' RACE reads through MiXCR, one entry per CDR3 protein. The repertoire holds just under 650,000 distinct CDR3 sequences, with about 7.6% as singletons. The sample was also linked to a second study, of yellow fever vaccine responses in identical twins.

Specimen: PBMCs. These receptor sequences come from a woman aged 18-29 years in good health.

This clonotype appeared many times. This chain links TRBV11-2 with TRBJ2-1; D is undetermined. V was cut by 4 bases and J by 6 bases, with 10 bases left in between. The CDR3 has 13 amino acids. Germline CDR1 SGHAT, CDR2 FQNNGV. The CDR3 loop is CASSWVEPNEQFF. DNA of the CDR3: TGTGCCAGCAGCTGGGTCGAGCCCAATGAGCAGTTCTTC.

This clonotype has at least ten counts. V usage is TRBV5-1 and J usage is TRBJ1-1; 12 bases fit TRBD1. Germline V gene lookup returns CDR1 SGHRS and CDR2 YFSETQ. Trimming cost V 4 bases and J 2 bases; bases outside gene matches: 6. This CDR3 comprises 16 residues. CDR3 residues: CASSIGTGGFNTEAFF. CDR3 sequence (DNA): TGCGCCAGCAGCATCGGGACAGGGGGCTTTAACACTGAAGCTTTCTTT. Variable domain in full (rest from reference TRBV5-1 and TRBJ1-1): KAGVTQTPRYLIKTRGQQVTLSCSPISGHRSVSWYQQTPGQGLQFLFEYFSETQRNKGNFPGRFSGRQFSNSRSEMNVSTLELGDSALYLCASSIGTGGFNTEAFFGQGTRLTVV.

The table lists this clonotype with a few counts. This chain links TRBV7-2 with TRBJ2-7; D not certain. V was shortened by 1 base and J by 2 bases, with 9 bases between the two germline ends. The germline V gene encodes CDR1 SGHTA and CDR2 FQGNSA. CDR3 length: 14 amino acids. Here the CDR3 reads CASSLVLDPYEQYF. The DNA of the CDR3 is TGTGCCAGCAGCTTAGTGCTGGATCCCTACGAGCAGTACTTC.

The chain employs TRBV6-2 or TRBV6-3 and TRBJ2-5; a weak D match, TRBD1 (5 bases). There are 16 residues in the CDR3. CDR1 and CDR2 (germline): MNHEY, SVGEGT. The germline V and J ends were trimmed by 7 bases and 6 bases, with 24 bases remaining between them. Written as DNA, the CDR3 is TGTGCCAGCACCACTGTCATCACCGACAGTCGACAGACCCAGTACTTC. This encodes CASTTVITDSRQTQYF.

In this sample, this clonotype turned up many times. The chain joins TRBV6-5 to TRBJ2-7; TRBD2 agrees at 14 bases. The CDR3 consists of 16 residues. The V segment lost 4 bases and the J segment 5 bases; nucleotides outside the gene matches: 7. Germline V CDR1 and CDR2: MNHEY, SVGAGI. The CDR3 is CASSSSGTSGRDEQYF. The CDR3 DNA follows: TGTGCCAGCAGTTCCTCCGGGACTAGCGGGAGAGACGAGCAGTACTTC.

The chain carries TRBV27 and TRBJ2-4; 7 bases fit TRBD2. CDR1 and CDR2 (germline): MNHEY, SMNVEV (reference sequence). V lost 10 bases and J lost 11; bases outside the gene matches: 8. CDR3 size: 11 residues. CDR3 DNA: TGTGCCACCAACACTACTAGCGTTCAGTACTTC. Protein sequence: CATNTTSVQYF.

This clonotype has a handful of counts. This sequence joins TRBV20-1 and TRBJ2-7, with D perhaps matching TRBD1 (6 bases). The germline V gene has CDR1 DFQATT and CDR2 SNEGSKA (reference sequence). This CDR3 has 12 amino acids. Trimming shortened V by 6 bases and J by 0 bases, and 9 bases separated the two germline ends. Written as DNA, the CDR3 is TGCAGTGCAAGGGACAACTCCTACGAGCAGTACGTC. The encoded protein is CSARDNSYEQYV.

This chain links TRBV11-2 with TRBJ1-2; 10 bases match TRBD1. Germline CDR1 SGHAT, CDR2 FQNNGV. This CDR3 has 15 amino acids. Trimming cost V 5 bases and J 8 bases; bases outside gene matches: 11. CDR3 DNA sequence: TGTGCCAGCAGCCCCCACGGGACAGGGGATGGGGGCTACACCTTC. This gives the protein CASSPHGTGDGGYTF.

The rearrangement links TRBV29-1 to TRBJ1-1, with D possibly TRBD1 on 5 matching bases. Germline assignment: CDR1 SQVTM and CDR2 ANQGSEA. The CDR3 spans 11 residues. With 4 bases removed from V and 7 bases from J, the gap between germline ends came to 10 bases. The DNA of the CDR3 is TGCAGCGTTGTTTATACAGGTGAAGCTTTCTTT. It codes for CSVVYTGEAFF.

This clonotype was observed a handful of times. V is TRBV5-1 and J is TRBJ2-3; TRBD2 aligns across 8 bases. CDR1 and CDR2 from the germline V gene are SGHRS and YFSETQ. The CDR3 sequence is 16 residues long. The V gene end was trimmed by 4 bases and the J gene end by 4 bases; junction bases not matched to a gene: 11. CDR3 loop: CASSPGLERSPDTQYF. The CDR3, as DNA: TGCGCCAGCAGCCCGGGACTAGAGCGTTCTCCAGATACGCAGTATTTT.

The chain recombines TRBV19 with TRBJ2-7, with 8 positions matching TRBD1. The CDR3 length is 15 residues. Germline CDR1 and CDR2: LNHDA and SQIVND (reference sequence). Trimming at V came to 5 bases and at J to 2 bases, leaving 8 bases not matched to a gene. The CDR3 coding sequence is TGTGCCAGTAGTCCTGGACAGGGCGGAACCTACGAGCAGTACTTC. Translated, it gives CASSPGQGGTYEQYF.

CDR3 DNA sequence: TGTGCCAGCAGTGAATTTCAGGGAACAGATACGCAGTATTTT. This translates into CASSEFQGTDTQYF. V usage is TRBV2 and J usage is TRBJ2-3, with TRBD1 as a possible D gene (5 bases). The CDR3 runs 14 residues. The germline gives CDR1 SNHLY, CDR2 FYNNEI. V shed 2 bases and J shed 3 bases, with 9 bases lying between them.

This clonotype was picked up many times. The chain is built from TRBV12-3 or TRBV12-4 and TRBJ1-5; D not resolved. This CDR3 is 13 amino acids long. With 3 bases removed from V and 4 bases from J, the gap between germline ends came to 7 bases. The CDR3 loop is CASSFERNQPQHF. CDR3 in DNA: TGTGCCAGCAGTTTCGAAAGGAATCAGCCCCAGCATTTT.

This chain links TRBV20-1 with TRBJ1-1, with TRBD1 as a possible D gene (6 bases). The CDR3 has 12 amino acids. Germline CDR1 is DFQATT and CDR2 is SNEGSKA (reference sequence). V lost 6 bases and J 1 base, leaving 9 bases between the germline ends. DNA of the CDR3: TGCAGTGCCGGGACACCGAACACTGAAGCTTTCTTT. This sequence encodes CSAGTPNTEAFF.

This clonotype was seen ten or more times. The V gene is TRBV21-1, the J gene TRBJ1-4. TRBV21-1 is a listed pseudogene. This CDR3 is built from 14 residues. Written as DNA, the CDR3 is TGTGCCAGCAGCAAAGGGGAACCAACCGAAAAACTGTTTTTT. It translates to CASSKGEPTEKLFF.

This clonotype was counted a few times. The J gene is TRBJ2-3, the V gene TRBV28; D tentatively reads TRBD1 or TRBD2 (6 bases each). Trimming removed 6 bases from V and 3 bases from J, with 19 bases in between. The CDR3 sequence is 16 residues long. Germline V gene data show CDR1 as MDHEN and CDR2 as SYDVKM. The CDR3 coding sequence is TGTGCCAGCAGACCCGGCGGGACAATCGGTACAGATACGCAGTATTTT. Translated: CASRPGGTIGTDTQYF.

This clonotype has at least ten counts. This chain uses TRBV12-3 or TRBV12-4 with TRBJ1-1, with D hard to call. Deletions cut 7 bases from V and 10 bases from J, with 19 bases between. This CDR3 has 13 amino acids. CDR3 protein: CASTLMGSPSAFF. CDR3 nucleotide sequence: TGTGCCAGCACCCTCATGGGTAGTCCCTCAGCTTTCTTT.

This rearrangement joins TRBV20-1 to TRBJ2-7; 9 bases match TRBD2. The CDR3 is 15 residues long. Germline V gives CDR1 DFQATT, CDR2 SNEGSKA (reference sequence). V lost 1 base and J lost 4; bases outside the gene matches: 8. In DNA form, the CDR3 reads TGCAGTGCTAGAGGAGTTAGCGGGAGTAAATACGAGCAGTACTTC. Translation: CSARGVSGSKYEQYF.

This clonotype was seen ten or more times. The V gene is TRBV18, the J gene TRBJ2-2, with D unclear. Germline V lookup: CDR1 KGHSH, CDR2 LQKENI. Trimming pared 0 bases from V and 1 base from J, leaving 12 bases between. The CDR3 contains 17 residues. CDR3 bases: TGTGCCAGCTCACCACCGACGTTACAGAGGAACACCGGGGAGCTGTTTTTT. Translated: CASSPPTLQRNTGELFF.

This clonotype was detected ten times or more. V gene TRBV29-1 combines with J gene TRBJ2-3; 9 bases agree with TRBD1. CDR1 and CDR2 (germline): SQVTM, ANQGSEA. This CDR3 spans 14 amino acids. V lost 7 bases and J lost 2; bases outside the gene matches: 7. CDR3 in amino acids: CSATGTGYTDTQYF. In nucleotides, the CDR3 is TGCAGCGCAACCGGGACAGGGTACACAGATACGCAGTATTTT.

This chain joins TRBV4-1 and TRBJ2-1, with TRBD2 as a possible D gene (6 bases). The V and J ends lost 1 base and 1 base respectively, with 11 bases between them. The V gene's germline CDR1 is MGHRA and CDR2 YSYEKL. This CDR3 contains 16 residues. CDR3 nucleotides: TGCGCCAGCAGCCAAGGAGGAGGGAGTTCCTACAATGAGCAGTTCTTC. Protein product: CASSQGGGSSYNEQFF.

This clonotype came up a few times. The chain combines TRBV12-3 or TRBV12-4 with TRBJ2-1; 14 nucleotides align to TRBD2. The junction had 8 bases not matched to a gene; V was cut back by 5 bases and J by 14 bases. This CDR3 region has 14 residues. CDR3 bases: TGTGCCAGCAGTCAGGGACTAGCGGGAGTACAGGAGTTCTTC. This encodes CASSQGLAGVQEFF.

The rearrangement links TRBV20-1 to TRBJ2-5; 7 bases line up with TRBD1. Germline CDR1 is DFQATT and CDR2 is SNEGSKA (reference sequence). The CDR3 consists of 15 residues. V lost 1 base, J lost 5 bases, and 10 bases stayed unmatched. Here the CDR3 reads CSARATGQARETQYF. In DNA form, the CDR3 reads TGCAGTGCTAGAGCCACAGGACAGGCGCGGGAGACCCAGTACTTC.